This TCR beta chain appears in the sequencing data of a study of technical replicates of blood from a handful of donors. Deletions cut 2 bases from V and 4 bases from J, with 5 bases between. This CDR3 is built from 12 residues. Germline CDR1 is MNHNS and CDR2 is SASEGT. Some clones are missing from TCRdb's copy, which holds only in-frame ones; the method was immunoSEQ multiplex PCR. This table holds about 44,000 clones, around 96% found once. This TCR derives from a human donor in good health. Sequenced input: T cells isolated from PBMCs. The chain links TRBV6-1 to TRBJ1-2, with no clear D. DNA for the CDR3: TGTGCCAGCAGTGAACGGAGCTATGGCTACACCTTC. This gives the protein CASSERSYGYTF.